One and the same sample provided the 24 T cell receptor beta chains below, sequenced in a study of blood T cell repertoires in COVID-19. Repertoires were generated with immunoSEQ multiplex PCR, while TCRdb's copy carries only in-frame clones and drops some. The table records under 250,000 clones, about 88% of them present only once. Sequenced sample: peripheral blood. These receptors all stem from a man aged 50 to 60 with COVID-19, enrolled during active disease.

Regarding this clone: Other DNA sequences of this sample code for an identical CDR3. The CDR3 here is CASSIQGSGEQYF. CDR3 nucleotides: TGTGCCAGTAGTATACAGGGGTCTGGGGAGCAGTACTTC. The chain has TRBV19 and TRBJ2-7, with D perhaps TRBD1 (6 bases). The germline V gene encodes CDR1 LNHDA and CDR2 SQIVND (reference sequence). The CDR3 runs 13 residues. The V and J ends lost 2 bases and 7 bases respectively, with 12 bases between them.

The rearrangement uses TRBV5-6 and TRBJ2-2; D is perhaps TRBD1 (6 bases). Deletions cut 1 base from V and 4 bases from J, with 11 bases between. Germline loops: CDR1 SGHDT, CDR2 YYEEEE. This CDR3 has 15 residues. CDR3 loop: CASSLFQGITGELFF. The DNA for the CDR3 is TGTGCCAGCAGCTTGTTTCAGGGGATCACCGGGGAGCTGTTTTTT.

The V and J genes are TRBV10-3 and TRBJ1-1; the D is unclear. Germline lookup yields CDR1 ENHRY and CDR2 SYGVKD. The CDR3 extends over 13 amino acids. Trimming removed 2 bases from V and 5 bases from J, with 9 bases in between. The CDR3 sequence: CAISEPPGTEAFF. Here the CDR3 DNA reads TGTGCCATCAGTGAGCCACCGGGTACTGAAGCTTTCTTT.

This chain uses TRBV2 with TRBJ2-5; 11 bases are shared with TRBD2. The CDR3 extends over 18 amino acids. Germline V gives CDR1 SNHLY, CDR2 FYNNEI. The ends lost 0 bases at V and 0 bases at J; junction bases unmatched: 6. CDR3 amino acids: CASSEAFAGLADQETQYF. CDR3 in DNA: TGTGCCAGCAGTGAAGCTTTTGCGGGACTAGCGGACCAAGAGACCCAGTACTTC. Full variable domain (remainder filled in from reference TRBV2 and TRBJ2-5): EPEVTQTPSHQVTQMGQEVILRCVPISNHLYFYWYRQILGQKVEFLVSFYNNEISEKSEIFDDQFSVERPDGSNFTLKIRSTKLEDSAMYFCASSEAFAGLADQETQYFGPGTRLLVL.

The V call is TRBV5-1, the J call TRBJ2-5; 9 bases fit TRBD2. The CDR3 runs to 16 residues. V lost 7 bases to trimming and J lost 5 bases; unmatched junction nucleotides: 15. Germline values: CDR1 SGHRS, CDR2 YFSETQ. The CDR3: CASGGSPGLASETQYF. CDR3 coding DNA: TGCGCCAGCGGGGGGAGCCCTGGACTAGCGTCGGAGACCCAGTACTTC.

V and J are TRBV7-9 and TRBJ2-7; no definite D call. Per germline, CDR1 SEHNR and CDR2 FQNEAQ (reference sequence). The CDR3 is made up of 13 amino acids. The germline V and J ends were trimmed by 1 base and 2 bases, with 6 bases remaining between them. Here the CDR3 DNA reads TGTGCCAGCAGCTTAGTACAGACCTACGAGCAGTACTTC. Its protein product is CASSLVQTYEQYF.

This clone has a handful of counts. V gene TRBV11-2 combines with J gene TRBJ1-6; no clear D. There are 14 residues in the CDR3. The germline V gene encodes CDR1 SGHAT and CDR2 FQNNGV. Trimming pared 4 bases from V and 7 bases from J, leaving 11 bases between. The CDR3 DNA follows: TGTGCCAGCAGCTCAACTATGAGGAATTCACCCCTCCACTTT. Encoded protein: CASSSTMRNSPLHF.

The chain uses TRBV5-5 and TRBJ2-3, with D possibly TRBD1 on 6 matching bases. CDR1 and CDR2 (germline): SGHKS, YYEKEE (reference sequence). The germline V and J ends were trimmed by 1 base and 4 bases, with 22 bases remaining between them. This CDR3 spans 18 amino acids. The CDR3 DNA reads as TGTGCCAGCAGCTTGACAGGGACGTCCTTATTTTTCGCAGATACGCAGTATTTT. Its protein product is CASSLTGTSLFFADTQYF.

The V and J genes are TRBV5-1 and TRBJ2-5; the match to TRBD1 covers 9 bases. Per the germline V gene, CDR1 is SGHRS and CDR2 is YFSETQ. The CDR3 has 14 residues. V shed 7 bases and J 5 bases; nucleotides not matched to a gene: 9. CDR3 amino acids: CASGSGQGGETQYF. CDR3 sequence (DNA): TGCGCCAGCGGGTCGGGACAGGGAGGGGAGACCCAGTACTTC.

This sequence joins TRBV9 and TRBJ1-2; 10 positions agree with TRBD1. Trimming removed 2 bases from V and 7 bases from J; junction bases left unmatched: 14. CDR3 length equals 17 residues. Germline V gene lookup returns CDR1 SGDLS and CDR2 YYNGEE. CDR3 in amino acids: CASSVKTGGLSLSGYTF. CDR3 nucleotides: TGTGCCAGCAGCGTGAAGACAGGGGGCCTCTCCTTGTCTGGCTACACCTTC.

The chain couples TRBV5-1 to TRBJ2-1; D possibly corresponds to TRBD2 (5 bases). The germline V and J ends were trimmed by 1 base and 1 base, with 9 bases remaining between them. Germline CDR1 is SGHRS and CDR2 is YFSETQ. The CDR3 has 15 residues. The CDR3 sequence: CASSLLSGSYNEQFF. Here the CDR3 DNA reads TGCGCCAGCAGCTTGTTAAGCGGTTCCTACAATGAGCAGTTCTTC. Complete variable domain (other parts from reference TRBV5-1 and TRBJ2-1): KAGVTQTPRYLIKTRGQQVTLSCSPISGHRSVSWYQQTPGQGLQFLFEYFSETQRNKGNFPGRFSGRQFSNSRSEMNVSTLELGDSALYLCASSLLSGSYNEQFFGPGTRLTVL.

The chain employs TRBV12-3 or TRBV12-4 and TRBJ2-1; D is possibly TRBD2 (6 bases). The CDR3 sequence is 13 residues long. The germline V and J ends were trimmed by 4 bases and 10 bases, with 14 bases remaining between them. For the CDR3, the DNA is TGTGCCAGCAGTTGGGGAGCGGGTGAGGAGCAGTTCTTC. It encodes CASSWGAGEEQFF.

Remarks on this clone: It may be a read error: a sequence one base away is much more abundant. The chain carries TRBV2 and TRBJ2-1; D is perhaps TRBD2 (7 bases). V dropped 3 bases and J dropped 2 bases, with 11 bases sitting between them. Germline V gene data show CDR1 as SNHLY and CDR2 as FYNNEI. The CDR3 runs to 15 residues. In nucleotides, the CDR3 is TGTGCCAGCAGTGAGGGCGGGGGCCCCTACAATGAGCAGTTCTTC. Amino acid sequence: CASSEGGGPYNEQFF.

The chain combines TRBV19 with TRBJ2-3, with 12 nucleotides matching TRBD2. CDR3 length equals 16 residues. J lost 4 bases, V lost 3 bases, and 5 bases had no gene match. Germline V gives CDR1 LNHDA, CDR2 SQIVND (reference sequence). DNA for the CDR3: TGTGCCAGTAGTATTGAGACTAGCGGGAGTCCAGATACGCAGTATTTT. Translating gives CASSIETSGSPDTQYF.

The chain uses TRBV5-1 and TRBJ2-3; 9 bases match TRBD1. J gave up 5 bases and V 4 bases, and 5 bases lay outside the gene matches. Germline-derived CDR1 and CDR2 are SGHRS and YFSETQ. This CDR3 comprises 14 residues. As DNA, the CDR3 is TGCGCCAGCAGCGCCGGGACAGGGCGAGATACGCAGTATTTT. Its protein is CASSAGTGRDTQYF.

About this clone itself: Within the sample, other DNA sequences also encode this same CDR3. The CDR3 DNA reads as TGTGCCAGCAGCCAAGGACTAGCGGGAGTATACGAGCAGTACTTC. Amino acids: CASSQGLAGVYEQYF. The chain couples TRBV3-1 (or the pseudogene TRBV3-2) to TRBJ2-7; the match to TRBD2 covers 12 bases. V shed 1 base and J 4 bases; nucleotides not matched to a gene: 2. CDR1 is LGHDT and CDR2 is YNNKEL in the germline V gene (reference sequence). This CDR3 has 15 residues.

J is TRBJ1-5 and V is TRBV7-8; possible D gene TRBD1, 6 bases. Germline V gene sequence: CDR1 SGHVS, CDR2 FQNEAQ. Trimming took off 1 base at V and 3 bases at J, with 13 bases between the two ends. This CDR3 contains 16 residues. The CDR3 region is CASSLGSQGINQPQHF. The CDR3 nucleotides are TGTGCCAGCAGCTTAGGATCACAGGGTATCAATCAGCCCCAGCATTTT.

This clone has a handful of counts. J is TRBJ2-7 and V is TRBV5-4, with TRBD2 matching 12 bases. This CDR3 region has 15 residues. Losses at the gene ends were 3 bases for V and 2 bases for J; bases not matched to a gene: 3. Germline assignment: CDR1 SGHNT and CDR2 YYREEE (reference sequence). The CDR3 protein is CASSSLAGGTYEQYF. CDR3 DNA: TGTGCCAGCAGCTCCCTAGCGGGGGGGACCTACGAGCAGTACTTC. The full variable domain, with the rest looked up from reference TRBV5-4 and TRBJ2-7, is ETGVTQSPTHLIKTRGQQVTLRCSSQSGHNTVSWYQQALGQGPQFIFQYYREEENGRGNFPPRFSGLQFPNYSSELNVNALELDDSALYLCASSSLAGGTYEQYFGPGTRLTVT.

A remark on this clone: The junction differs from germline at one of its ends, possibly a read error. The sample carries other DNA sequences with the same CDR3. This chain links TRBV6-1 with TRBJ2-5; 8 positions agree with TRBD2. This CDR3 region has 16 residues. CDR1 is MNHNS, CDR2 SASEGT, per germline. CDR3 coding DNA: TGTGCCCGCAGTGACGGGGGGCGGGGGGCGGGGGAGACCCAGTACTTC. Translating gives CARSDGGRGAGETQYF.

V and J are TRBV27 and TRBJ2-1; 8 bases agree with TRBD1. Germline lookup yields CDR1 MNHEY and CDR2 SMNVEV (reference sequence). The CDR3 contains 16 residues. The J segment lost 3 bases and the V segment lost 5 bases, leaving 9 bases of the junction unmatched. As DNA, the CDR3 is TGTGCCAGCAGTCCATTAGGGGACAGGATCTACAATGAGCAGTTCTTC. It is translated as CASSPLGDRIYNEQFF.

This clone was picked up one time. The chain combines TRBV3-1 (or the pseudogene TRBV3-2) with TRBJ2-7, with a possible D match to TRBD1 (7 bases). The ends were cut back, 0 bases at V and 4 bases at J, with 22 bases in the middle. The CDR3 sequence is 18 residues long. Looked up from germline, CDR1 is LGHDT and CDR2 is YNNKEL (reference sequence). The chain's CDR3 is CASSQDPTGTFHGYEQYF. For the CDR3, the DNA is TGTGCCAGCAGCCAAGACCCGACAGGGACTTTTCACGGGTACGAGCAGTACTTC.

The CDR3 nucleotides read TGTGCCAGCAGCCAGGCTTCTGGGCCCCAGCATTTT. Protein product: CASSQASGPQHF. J is TRBJ1-5 and V is TRBV3-1 (or the pseudogene TRBV3-2), with D unresolved. Germline V lookup: CDR1 LGHDT, CDR2 YNNKEL (reference sequence). The CDR3 totals 12 residues. Trimming shortened V by 3 bases and J by 9 bases, and 9 bases separated the two germline ends.

The sample holds one count of this clone. The chain uses TRBV24-1 and TRBJ1-1; a weak D match, TRBD1 (6 bases). In germline, CDR1 is KGHDR, CDR2 SFDVKD. The CDR3 extends over 15 amino acids. With 2 bases removed from V and 1 base from J, the gap between germline ends came to 10 bases. CDR3 loop: CATSDSGVGNTEAFF. The DNA of the CDR3 is TGTGCCACCAGTGATTCAGGGGTCGGGAACACTGAAGCTTTCTTT.

This chain uses TRBV9 with TRBJ1-4; TRBD1 matches 10 bases. V trimming: 0 bases; J trimming: 6 bases; junction bases outside the gene matches: 2. Germline assignment: CDR1 SGDLS and CDR2 YYNGEE. The length of the CDR3 is 15 residues. This CDR3 is CASSVVGTGDEKLFF. CDR3 DNA sequence: TGTGCCAGCAGCGTAGTGGGGACAGGGGATGAAAAACTGTTTTTT. The full variable domain, in which reference TRBV9 and TRBJ1-4 provide the parts outside the CDR3, is DSGVTQTPKHLITATGQRVTLRCSPRSGDLSVYWYQQSLDQGLQFLIQYYNGEERAKGNILERFSAQQFPDLHSELNLSSLELGDSALYFCASSVVGTGDEKLFFGSGTQLSVL.